The 4 T cell receptor beta chains below were found in one sample sequenced in a study of molecular identifiers for immune sequencing clone quantification. TCRdb called the PCR reads again in MiXCR, with one record for every CDR3 protein. In the table there are about 640,000 distinct CDR3 sequences, just under 20% of which are singletons. The sequenced sample was naive CD8+ T cells from blood, with Jurkat cell RNA spiked in. Subset here: FACS-sorted CD8+CD4-CCR7+CD45RA+ naive T cells. The receptors were sampled from a human donor in good health. Some libraries in this study had Jurkat cell RNA spiked in.

This clonotype was detected many times. V usage is TRBV14 and J usage is TRBJ2-3; the D is unclear. Germline lookup yields CDR1 SGHDN and CDR2 FVKESK. CDR3 length equals 15 residues. The V end was cut by 1 base, the J end by 2 bases, with 10 bases between. CDR3 amino acids: CASSQGVVNTDTQYF. The CDR3 DNA is TGTGCCAGCAGCCAAGGAGTAGTAAACACAGATACGCAGTATTTT.

Of note for this clonotype: A read error may explain this, as a much larger clone is one base away. This CDR3 is missing its conserved last phenylalanine or tryptophan, likely due to a read error. The chain combines TRBV19 with TRBJ2-3, with D perhaps TRBD1 (6 bases). The germline gives CDR1 LNHDA, CDR2 SQIVND (reference sequence). The V end lost 9 bases, the J end lost 2 bases, and 15 bases lay between the germline ends. The CDR3 extends over 14 amino acids. The CDR3 nucleotides read TGTGCCAGCCGAGAGAGGGGGTACACAGATACGCAGTATTCT. This translates into CASRERGYTDTQYS.

J is TRBJ1-1 and V is TRBV6-5; D is undetermined. CDR3 length: 14 amino acids. Per the germline V gene, CDR1 is MNHEY and CDR2 is SVGAGI. Trimming took off 0 bases at V and 5 bases at J, with 10 bases between the two ends. The CDR3: CASSYSVGWTEAFF. The CDR3 DNA reads TGTGCCAGCAGTTACTCCGTCGGGTGGACTGAAGCTTTCTTT.

This clonotype has a count of ten or more. The CDR3 sequence is CSADSGSPSYEQYF. The CDR3 region has the DNA TGCAGTGCTGATAGCGGGAGCCCCTCCTACGAGCAGTACTTC. The rearrangement links TRBV20-1 to TRBJ2-7, with TRBD2 matching over 9 bases. CDR1 is DFQATT and CDR2 is SNEGSKA in the germline V gene (reference sequence). V shed 5 bases and J 0 bases; nucleotides not matched to a gene: 5. The CDR3 extends over 14 amino acids.